The T cell receptor beta chain described here comes from a study of T cells in Graves' hyperthyroidism and ophthalmopathy. TCR beta CDR3 regions were amplified from RNA transcripts. A first-round RT-PCR of the TCR CDR3 used the HTBI primer set. TCRdb reprocessed the multiplex PCR reads via MiXCR and lists one record per CDR3 protein. Found here are 330,000 or so distinct CDR3 sequences, 15% to 20% of them singletons; the top ten hold 15% to 18%. A Clinical Activity Score of at least 3, a NOSPECS grade of at least 4 and a duration under 3 months were recorded in the ophthalmopathy patients. Uncontrolled infection, other autoimmune disease, pregnancy and lactation each barred patients from inclusion. Fresh 10 ml peripheral blood yielded PBMCs. The ends were cut back, 3 bases at V and 0 bases at J, with 18 bases in the middle. This CDR3 is built from 18 residues. In germline, CDR1 is MRHNA, CDR2 SNTAGT.

This clonotype occurred many times. The chain employs TRBV6-4 and TRBJ1-5; TRBD1 is a possible D gene (5 bases). The sequenced material came from blood. The source of this sequence is a woman in her 40s with Graves' ophthalmopathy. For the CDR3, the DNA is TGTGCCAGCAGTGAGTGGGGACGACTATTCTTTAGCAATCAGCCCCAGCATTTT. Its translation: CASSEWGRLFFSNQPQHF.